Sequencing of this T cell receptor beta chain was carried out in a study of cytomegalovirus exposure and HLA in healthy donors. Points on this clone: Its target is unknown.

Study conclusions and caveats: It was in a later analysis that TCR association rates were seen to vary by HLA locus, highest for DRB1 and lowest for HLA-C. Several V segments, TRBV6-2 and TRBV6-3 among them, could not be told apart and were dropped. According to an earlier analysis, most TCR beta V segments yielded productive rearrangements about 87% or about 30% of the time. In a later analysis, at a false discovery rate of 0.05, about 17,000 TCR beta sequences matched HLA alleles.

13 Jbeta primers and 60 Vbeta primers were used for the PCR. TCRdb's table, derived via immunoSEQ multiplex PCR, lists solely in-frame clones and lacks some. The sample carries a few hundred thousand clones, 80% recorded once. The germline V and J ends were trimmed by 4 bases and 3 bases, with 14 bases remaining between them. CDR1 is SGHRS, CDR2 YFSETQ, per germline. This CDR3 region has 14 residues. This clonotype was obtained from a girl aged 2 to 9 in good health and CMV-seronegative. The specimen was PBMCs. V gene TRBV5-1 combines with J gene TRBJ2-7, with D hard to call. The CDR3 region is CASSLTPHYYEQYF. In DNA, the CDR3 is TGCGCCAGCAGCCTTACCCCTCACTACTACGAGCAGTACTTC.